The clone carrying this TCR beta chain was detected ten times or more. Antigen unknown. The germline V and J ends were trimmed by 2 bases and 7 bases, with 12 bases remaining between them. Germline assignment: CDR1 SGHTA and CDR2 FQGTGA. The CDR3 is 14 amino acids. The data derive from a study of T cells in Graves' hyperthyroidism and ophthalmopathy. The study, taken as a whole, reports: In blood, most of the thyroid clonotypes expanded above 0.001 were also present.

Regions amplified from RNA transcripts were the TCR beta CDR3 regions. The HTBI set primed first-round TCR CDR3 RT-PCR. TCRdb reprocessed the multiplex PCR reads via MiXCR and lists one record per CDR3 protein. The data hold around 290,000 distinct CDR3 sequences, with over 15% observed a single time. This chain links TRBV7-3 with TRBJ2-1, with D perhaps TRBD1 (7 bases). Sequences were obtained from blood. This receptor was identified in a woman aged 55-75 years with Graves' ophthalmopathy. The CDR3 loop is CASSLGGGGNEQFF. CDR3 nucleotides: TGTGCCAGCAGCTTAGGAGGGGGCGGGAATGAGCAGTTCTTC.